This T cell receptor (beta chain) appears in the sequencing data of a study of OX40 agonist ivuxolimab in advanced cancers. It was autoimmune disease history or systemic immunosuppression that excluded patients. Sequenced by immunoSEQ multiplex PCR; TCRdb stores in-frame clones only, minus some. The sample holds tens of thousands of clones, approximately 90% seen once. Trimming cost V 5 bases and J 4 bases; bases outside gene matches: 3. The length of the CDR3 is 12 residues. CDR1 is GTSNPN, CDR2 SVGIG, per germline (reference sequence). The receptor was isolated from an adult with an advanced solid tumor such as melanoma, head and neck, liver or kidney cancer. The sequencing here drew on CD4+ or CD8+ T cells sorted from blood, taken in a trial of the OX40 agonist ivuxolimab. The rearrangement joins TRBV30 to TRBJ1-1, with 8 nucleotides matching TRBD1. CDR3 loop: CAWEQGGTEAFF. For the CDR3, the DNA is TGTGCCTGGGAACAGGGGGGCACTGAAGCTTTCTTT.